Listed below are T cell receptor beta chains from one sample, sequenced in a study of cytomegalovirus exposure and HLA in healthy donors. TCRdb keeps only in-frame clones here, not all; method: immunoSEQ multiplex PCR. Here the sample spans about 97,000 clones, roughly a tenth being singletons. Sequenced: PBMCs. All receptors derive from a man in his forties or fifties in good health and CMV-seropositive. The CDR3 runs from the conserved cysteine through the conserved F or W. A D gene is named only where the DNA matches it firmly. Clone size is shown for a subset of rows, as once, few, many or a class of expanded clone.

D gene,V gene,clone size,J gene,CDR3 length,CDR3 DNA,CDR3 protein
TRBD1,TRBV7-2,few,TRBJ1-5,15,TGTGCCAGCAGCTTATGGACAGGGAGCAATCAGCCCCAGCATTTT,CASSLWTGSNQPQHF
TRBD1,TRBV7-8,few,TRBJ1-4,15,TGTGCCAGCAGCTTAGGAGACAGGGGTAATGAAAAACTGTTTTTT,CASSLGDRGNEKLFF
TRBD2,TRBV29-1,few,TRBJ2-7,15,TGCAGCGTTGCTGATAGCGGGGGATCAGCAAACGAGCAGTACTTC,CSVADSGGSANEQYF
TRBD1,TRBV6-1,few,TRBJ2-4,14,TGTGCCAGCAGCGGGACAGGGGGGAGAAACATTCAGTACTTC,CASSGTGGRNIQYF
TRBD2,TRBV10-3,NA,TRBJ2-7,14,TGTGCCATCAGTGCCCTGCAAGCGGGGGACGAGCAGTACTTC,CAISALQAGDEQYF
TRBD2,TRBV6-1,NA,TRBJ2-1,12,TGTGCCGTGGCCAGCGGGACGGATGAGCAGTTCTTC,CAVASGTDEQFF
NA,TRBV30,few,TRBJ1-1,15,TGTGCCTGTCTGGGAGGCGCCGAGCGGACCCATGAAGCTTTCTTT,CACLGGAERTHEAFF
NA,TRBV29-1,few,TRBJ1-1,13,TGCAGCGTTGAGGCCAGTGTGAACACTGAAGCTTTCTTT,CSVEASVNTEAFF
NA,TRBV6-5,few,TRBJ1-6,14,TGTGCCAGCAGTCTGAATGGAGAGAATTCACCCCTCCACTTT,CASSLNGENSPLHF
NA,TRBV5-1,NA,TRBJ1-1,14,TGCGCCAGCAGCTTGGTGGCGGGTAGCACTGAAGCTTTCTTT,CASSLVAGSTEAFF
NA,TRBV25-1,NA,TRBJ1-2,14,TGTGCCAGCAGTGAAACAGGGTCGGGCTATGGCTACACCTTC,CASSETGSGYGYTF
TRBD2,TRBV5-1,few,TRBJ2-7,18,TGCGCCAGCAGCTCCCCCGGACTAGCGGGCCTGAAGGTCTACGAGCAGTACTTC,CASSSPGLAGLKVYEQYF